This is a list of T cell receptor beta chains from one sample in a study of blood T cell repertoires in COVID-19. Generated by immunoSEQ multiplex PCR, the TCRdb table keeps only in-frame clones and is missing some. This sample yields nearly 300,000 clones, of which about 91% are seen a single time; more than 6.5% belongs to the top ten. Sequences were obtained from peripheral blood. These receptors were collected from a woman between 25 and 40 years old who had recovered from COVID-19. Each CDR3 is given with its conserved first and last residue.

V gene: TRBV6-2/TRBV6-3
J gene: TRBJ1-2
CDR3 protein: CASSATRQGGYTF

V gene: TRBV5-1
J gene: TRBJ1-1
CDR3 protein: CASSLADRAGTEAFF

V gene: TRBV5-1
J gene: TRBJ2-2
CDR3 protein: CASSFSGGPNTGELFF

V gene: TRBV7-9
J gene: TRBJ2-5
CDR3 protein: CATAEVGETQYF

V gene: TRBV4-2
J gene: TRBJ2-5
CDR3 protein: CASSQDPILDNQETQYF

V gene: TRBV5-1
J gene: TRBJ1-2
CDR3 protein: CASSLPQGQGYGYTF

V gene: TRBV3-1/TRBV3-2
J gene: TRBJ2-1
CDR3 protein: CASSQLAGPSPFF

V gene: TRBV10-3
J gene: TRBJ2-5
CDR3 protein: CAIQSGQLQETQYF

V gene: TRBV2
J gene: TRBJ2-2
CDR3 protein: CASGGEGTGELFF

V gene: TRBV2
J gene: TRBJ1-2
CDR3 protein: CASRGGGYGYTF